Listed here are 11 T cell receptor beta chains from one sample, sequenced in a study of blood T cell repertoires in COVID-19. Assay used: immunoSEQ multiplex PCR; TCRdb lists only in-frame clones, some missing. The repertoire holds about 390,000 clones, around 87% seen once, with about 2.3% in the top ten. Source material: peripheral blood. The receptors stem from a woman between 55 and 75 years old with COVID-19, enrolled during active disease.

The V call is TRBV10-3, the J call TRBJ2-7, with D possibly TRBD1 on 5 matching bases. There are 16 residues in the CDR3. Trimming stripped 0 bases from V and 9 bases from J, with 21 bases between. The germline V gene encodes CDR1 ENHRY and CDR2 SYGVKD. The CDR3 reads CAISESLVTDSRRQYF. The CDR3 coding sequence is TGTGCCATCAGTGAGTCGTTGGTGACAGACTCCCGTCGGCAGTACTTC.

The table lists this clone with a count of one. The V call is TRBV30, the J call TRBJ2-7, with a weak D call TRBD2 (5 bases). Per germline, CDR1 GTSNPN and CDR2 SVGIG (reference sequence). The length of the CDR3 is 14 residues. The V and J ends lost 5 bases and 6 bases respectively, with 20 bases between them. The CDR3 loop is CAWGDPGSDPEQYF. The CDR3 DNA is TGTGCCTGGGGTGACCCGGGATCAGACCCCGAGCAGTACTTC.

The chain carries TRBV3-1 (or the pseudogene TRBV3-2) and TRBJ1-2, with TRBD1 identical over 9 bases. The V gene end was trimmed by 0 bases and the J gene end by 4 bases; junction bases not matched to a gene: 15. Germline V gene lookup returns CDR1 LGHDT and CDR2 YNNKEL (reference sequence). This CDR3 spans 19 amino acids. CDR3 loop: CASSQEGGDRVRFGYGYTF. DNA of the CDR3: TGTGCCAGCAGCCAAGAGGGGGGGGACAGGGTGCGGTTCGGCTATGGCTACACCTTC.

The chain couples TRBV3-1 (or the pseudogene TRBV3-2) to TRBJ2-7; no clear D. The CDR3 consists of 13 residues. Trimming pared 2 bases from V and 2 bases from J, leaving 7 bases between. CDR1 is LGHDT, CDR2 YNNKEL, per germline (reference sequence). The CDR3 coding sequence is TGTGCCAGCAGCCAACTCGTTCCCTACGAGCAGTACTTC. Translating it yields CASSQLVPYEQYF.

The V call is TRBV6-1, the J call TRBJ2-7; tentative D call: TRBD1 (5 bases). V gave up 1 base and J gave up 6 bases, with 19 bases separating them. In germline, CDR1 is MNHNS, CDR2 SASEGT. The CDR3 has 16 residues. CDR3 sequence reads: CASSEGGHRLSSEQYF. The CDR3, as DNA: TGTGCCAGCAGTGAAGGCGGACACCGCCTCTCTTCCGAGCAGTACTTC.

This clone was seen only once. This chain connects TRBV7-3 to TRBJ2-7, with 13 nucleotides matching TRBD2. The CDR3 sequence is 19 residues long. Germline-derived CDR1 and CDR2 are SGHTA and FQGTGA. After removal of 1 base from V and 4 bases from J, the junction contained 13 bases not matched to a gene. The CDR3 DNA is TGTGCCAGCAGCTTAAGGCCTGGACTAGCGGGGGCCATTATTTACGAGCAGTACTTC. Protein sequence: CASSLRPGLAGAIIYEQYF.

This chain joins TRBV7-8 and TRBJ2-7; TRBD1 matches 7 bases. There are 19 residues in the CDR3. V gave up 0 bases and J gave up 2 bases; unmatched junction bases: 16. Germline CDR1 reads SGHVS; CDR2 reads FQNEAQ. CDR3 in DNA: TGTGCCAGCAGCTTAGCGACTTTTTCGGACAGGCACGGGCCCTACGAGCAGTACTTC. As protein: CASSLATFSDRHGPYEQYF.

In this sample, this clone turned up a few times. The chain carries TRBV3-1 (or the pseudogene TRBV3-2) and TRBJ1-2; possibly TRBD1 for D (5 bases). In germline, CDR1 is LGHDT, CDR2 YNNKEL (reference sequence). There are 14 residues in the CDR3. V lost 0 bases and J lost 8, with 13 bases in between. CDR3 sequence: CASSQDPRGRGYTF. DNA for the CDR3: TGTGCCAGCAGCCAAGACCCTAGGGGAAGGGGCTACACCTTC.

The chain couples TRBV19 to TRBJ1-2; TRBD1 agrees at 8 bases. J lost 3 bases, V lost 0 bases, and 6 bases had no gene match. Germline V CDR1 and CDR2: LNHDA, SQIVND (reference sequence). This CDR3 is built from 16 residues. For the CDR3, the DNA is TGTGCCAGTAGTATAGATCGGGACAGGCGCCACTATGGCTACACCTTC. Protein: CASSIDRDRRHYGYTF.

The chain joins TRBV7-2 to TRBJ1-2; D might be TRBD1 (5 bases). Per germline, CDR1 SGHTA and CDR2 FQGNSA. Trimming pared 1 base from V and 3 bases from J, leaving 9 bases between. The CDR3 spans 14 residues. CDR3: CASSLGQSYYGYTF. The DNA of the CDR3 is TGTGCCAGCAGCTTAGGACAGAGCTACTATGGCTACACCTTC.

This rearrangement joins TRBV19 to TRBJ2-1, with 9 nucleotides matching TRBD2. Germline values: CDR1 LNHDA, CDR2 SQIVND (reference sequence). Trimming took 6 bases from V and 2 from J; bases not matched to a gene: 8. The CDR3 length is 16 residues. CDR3 region: CASRGEGLATYNEQFF. The CDR3 DNA sequence: TGTGCCAGTAGGGGGGAGGGACTAGCAACCTACAATGAGCAGTTCTTC.